This T cell receptor beta chain was documented in a study of blood T cells in healthy people across ages. General observations from the study: PBMCs that were unsorted prevented a conclusive naive versus antigen-experienced comparison. Higher diversity and more naive CD4+ cells were features of long-lived donors, compared to aged donors.

V lost 0 bases, J lost 6 bases, and 6 bases lay in between. CDR1 is MNHNY, CDR2 SVGAGI, per germline (reference sequence). The CDR3 contains 13 residues. PCR was performed a second time for 7 to 11 cycles using a sample-barcoded 5' primer and a J-beta primer mix. TCRdb fed the 5' RACE reads into MiXCR, producing one record per CDR3 protein. The data contain 1.5 million to 2 million distinct CDR3 sequences, about 50% of them singletons. Regarding this clonotype: What it binds is not known. This clone may be a read error of a much larger clone one base away.

The TCR comes from a woman between 40 and 50 years old in good health. Sequencing input: blood. The chain is built from TRBV6-6 and TRBJ1-5; D gene unclear. CDR3 nucleotide sequence: TGTGCCAGCAGTTACTCTGGCAGTCAGCCCCAGCATTTT. As protein: CASSYSGSQPQHF.